Sequencing of this TCR beta chain was carried out in a study of cytotoxic CD8 clonotypes in ibrutinib-treated CLL. Study overall: Complete response was seen in 2 patients and partial in approximately 25; approximately 12 progressed and around 14 stayed remitted after a median around 6 years. It was after a median 12 months of treatment, range 6 to 36, that response samples were taken. Study-wide points: Baseline clonality, above age-matched healthy donor levels, tracked circulating CD8+ T-cell counts.

Details on this clone: Its antigen remains unidentified.

For TCR beta libraries, about 2.2 micrograms of genomic DNA were obtained from cryopreserved PBMCs. This CDR3 is 14 amino acids long. V lost 5 bases, J lost 1 base, and 10 bases lay in between. The germline gives CDR1 MNHEY, CDR2 SVGAGI. The data were produced by immunoSEQ multiplex PCR, yet TCRdb's version contains in-frame clones alone and is incomplete. The sample carries more than 60,000 clones, roughly 85% recorded once. This TCR came from a human donor with chronic lymphocytic leukemia. This chain links TRBV6-5 with TRBJ2-3; D is perhaps TRBD2 (6 bases). The sequencing here drew on PBMCs, taken after 24 months of ibrutinib treatment. CDR3 nucleotides: TGTGCCAGCAGTAGGGACTGGGGCACAGATACGCAGTATTTT. Its translation is CASSRDWGTDTQYF.